This TCR beta chain emerged from a study of T-cell memory formation after mild COVID-19 (dated by TCRdb to 2020 to 2022). At the level of the whole study: TCR sequence clusters from the two donors were largely donor specific. In a couple of donors, T-cell clones that expanded and contracted after mild COVID-19 were tracked by sequencing TCRalpha and TCRbeta repertoires over time. Two young, previously healthy adult volunteers made up the cohort, one male and one female.

PBMCs were isolated by Ficoll-Paque density gradient centrifugation. A word on this clonotype: Its antigen remains unidentified. No clone much larger than this one lies a single base away; base qualities are absent.

The cysteine opens and the phenylalanine closes a CDR3 of 14 amino acids. Only the CDR3 region is kept as DNA, spanning 42 bases read in frame from base 1. The junction carries 16 bases between V and J, which are trimmed by 6 bases and 5 bases respectively. Per the germline V gene, SGHRS is the CDR1 and YFSETQ is the CDR2. What the work shows at the level of the full study, not this receptor alone: From day 15 to 85, contracting clones showed balanced CD4/CD8 phenotypes, whereas a second wave of clones that expanded from day 15 to 37 leaned towards CD4+. Whether the second-wave clones peaking on day 37 were SARS-CoV-2 specific was not confirmed. Contracting CD4+ clones appeared mostly in the CM and EM memory subsets, whereas CD8+ clones were enriched in EMRA. Only a couple of mild cases were covered in the study, and larger cohorts including severe cases with pre-infection samples were considered necessary. Some responding clones were detected in pre-infection memory, which suggested that pre-existing cross-reactive memory T cells had joined the SARS-CoV-2 response.

Data came from an Illumina NovaSeq 6000. TCRalpha and TCRbeta cDNA libraries were built by 5'RACE with constant-segment primers, adding sample barcodes and unique molecular identifiers. RNA was extracted from every sample with Trizol reagent. The libraries were amplified in two PCR steps, and the second step added a second sample barcode and Illumina TruSeq adapters. Libraries were sequenced on an Illumina NovaSeq with 2 x 150 bp paired-end reads. The authors' analysis ran thus. The reads were demultiplexed and collapsed into UMI-guided consensus sequences using migec v1.2.7. With mixcr v2.1.11, UMI consensuses were aligned to TRA and TRB V and J templates and assembled into clonotypes. Clonotypes were classified as expanded or contracted when called significant by both edgeR and NoisET, with noise models trained on biological replicates. For edgeR calls, the cutoffs were a false discovery rate-adjusted p below 0.01 and a log2 fold-change threshold of 1. As an exploratory analysis of dynamics, max-normalized trajectories of the 1000 most abundant clonotypes were examined by PCA with hierarchical clustering. Each responding clone was given a CD4 or CD8 phenotype based on the CD4+ and CD8+ repertoires, which had been sequenced separately. TCRdb passed the public sequencing reads through fastp at Q25 and MiXCR, retaining productive beta sequences. Each entry merges the rows of one CDR3 protein and shows their most common DNA and genes. The V and J calls come from TCRdb's annotation, not from the publication. The sample records under 200,000 distinct CDR3 sequences, 10% to 15% of which are singletons. The ten largest clones take up 2.5% to 4% of the sample.

The sequenced sample consisted of PBMCs or a T cell subset sorted from them (not recorded which). This sequence uses TRBV5-1 and TRBJ2-3, with the D gene call left open. The clonotype comes from a man aged 18 to 35 who had mild COVID-19 (a few samples of this study predate the infection). The sample titles of this study are shuffled in the database, so cell type and time point are left out; the donor was told from shared clones. CDR3 protein: CASNDPGSQDTQYF. The DNA sequence is TGCGCCAGCAACGACCCGGGCAGCCAAGATACGCAGTATTTT. With the portions outside the CDR3 filled from the reference TRBV5-1 and TRBJ2-3 genes, the complete variable region becomes KAGVTQTPRYLIKTRGQQVTLSCSPISGHRSVSWYQQTPGQGLQFLFEYFSETQRNKGNFPGRFSGRQFSNSRSEMNVSTLELGDSALYLCASNDPGSQDTQYFGPGTRLTVL.